Following are 5 T cell receptor beta chains from one sample sequenced in a study of CXCR3-negative and CXCR3-positive naive CD8 T cells. Which antigens these TCRs recognize remains unknown. The libraries of TRB cDNA were constructed through 5' RACE using UMI labels. TCRdb reworked the 5' RACE reads into one entry per CDR3 protein, no DNA. Its table records 130,000 or so distinct CDR3 sequences. Findings and caveats of the study: Hydrophobicity was higher for TRB CDR3s found in CXCR3-positive naive cells than in CXCR3-negative naive cells.

Material for sequencing was naive CXCR3+ CD8+ T cells from blood. Subset specified: CD45RO-CCR7+CD27+CD95- naive CD8+ T cells expressing CXCR3 (TNR3+). The receptors originated from a human donor in good health. Some clones in this sample may be carry-over from other donors' samples.

This chain uses TRBV13 with TRBJ1-2; without DNA, the TCRdb call of TRBD1 cannot be checked. The CDR3 is made up of 16 amino acids. Germline V CDR1 and CDR2: PRHDT, FYEKMQ (reference sequence). The CDR3 sequence is CASSHQRQGKIDGYTF.

The rearrangement links TRBV6-2 or TRBV6-3 to TRBJ2-1; no DNA is available, so the TRBD2 call from TCRdb remains unchecked. Germline-derived CDR1 and CDR2 are MNHEY and SVGEGT. The CDR3 covers 17 residues. This CDR3 is CASNPGAIGTFDNEQFF.

V usage is TRBV2 and J usage is TRBJ2-1; TCRdb proposes TRBD1, but this gene call is untestable without DNA. CDR3 length: 17 amino acids. CDR1 and CDR2 from the germline V gene are SNHLY and FYNNEI. CDR3 region: CASSERGQLSSYNEQFF.

The chain combines TRBV5-5 with TRBJ2-7; TCRdb selects TRBD2, and the lack of DNA leaves this call unchecked. CDR1 and CDR2 (germline): SGHKS, YYEKEE (reference sequence). The CDR3 is 15 amino acids. CDR3 sequence: CASSFGPGLAGEQYF.

The rearrangement joins TRBV5-4 to TRBJ2-5; TCRdb designates TRBD1, a call that cannot be tested without DNA. The CDR3 totals 15 residues. Germline V gene data show CDR1 as SGHNT and CDR2 as YYREEE (reference sequence). This CDR3 reads CASSLYAPSRETQYF.